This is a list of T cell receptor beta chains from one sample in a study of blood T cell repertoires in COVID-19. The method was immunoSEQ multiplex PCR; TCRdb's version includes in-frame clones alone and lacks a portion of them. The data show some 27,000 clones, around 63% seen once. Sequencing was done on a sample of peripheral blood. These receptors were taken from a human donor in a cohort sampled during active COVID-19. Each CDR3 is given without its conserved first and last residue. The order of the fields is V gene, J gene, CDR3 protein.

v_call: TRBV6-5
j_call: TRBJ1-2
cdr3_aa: ASSYTSAGGSGYT

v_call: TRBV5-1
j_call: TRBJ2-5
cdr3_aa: ASSRSQETQY

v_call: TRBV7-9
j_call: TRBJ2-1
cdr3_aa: ASSLRGNSYNEQF

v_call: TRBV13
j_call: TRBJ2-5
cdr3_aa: ASSTGLQETQY

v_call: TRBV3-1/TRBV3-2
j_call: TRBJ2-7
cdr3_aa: ASSQEETGQNEQY

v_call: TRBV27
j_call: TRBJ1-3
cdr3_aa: ASSLLGSKGNTIY

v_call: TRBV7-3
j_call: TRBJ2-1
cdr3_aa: ASSAHRTGPYNEQF

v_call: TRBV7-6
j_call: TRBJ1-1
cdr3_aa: ASSPRTGIMNTEAF

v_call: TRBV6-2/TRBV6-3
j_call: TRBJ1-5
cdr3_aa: ASSYSMGTGVLNQPQH

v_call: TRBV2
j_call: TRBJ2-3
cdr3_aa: ASSRLAGSTDTQY

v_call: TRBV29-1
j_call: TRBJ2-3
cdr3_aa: SAPSQDTDTQY

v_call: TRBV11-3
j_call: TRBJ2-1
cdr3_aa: ASRPGTDNEQF

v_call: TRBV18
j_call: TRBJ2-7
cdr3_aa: ASSPARQGAQEQY

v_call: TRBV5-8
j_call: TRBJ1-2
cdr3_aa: ASSFREDSPYT

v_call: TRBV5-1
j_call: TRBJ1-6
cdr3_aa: ASSLMTGDNSPLH

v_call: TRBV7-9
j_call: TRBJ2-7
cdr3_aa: ASSLTTYEQY

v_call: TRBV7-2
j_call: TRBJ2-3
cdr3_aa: ASSLDPAGGTQY

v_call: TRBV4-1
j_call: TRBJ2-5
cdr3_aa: ASSQVFGGQETQY